The sequence of this TCR beta chain was determined in a study of regulatory T cells in long-lasting Graves disease. The time point is: persistent/refractory GD, antithyroid drugs over 5 years with positive TRAb. The TCR library was prepared using RNA isolated from PBMCs. Study results and caveats: Study of thyroid tissue was not done, with only peripheral blood studied. Accuracy could have been hurt by small sample size.

This clonotype was detected many times. Its antigen is still unknown. Arm-PCR of CDR3 regions and iRepertoire HTBI primers were used to build TCR beta libraries. As processed by the authors: Across the samples, identification revealed about 62 TRBV and about 15 TRBJ segments. From the multiplex PCR reads, TCRdb called clonotypes with MiXCR, one entry per CDR3 protein. TCRdb's processing, not the authors', yielded these V and J calls. The sample has about 470,000 distinct CDR3 sequences, about 20% seen once. The starting material was peripheral blood mononuclear cells (PBMCs), obtained when the disease was refractory, from a patient treated with antithyroid drugs. The clonotype comes from a female donor with Graves disease.

For the CDR3, the DNA is TGCGCCAGCAGCCCGAGGATAGCGGGAGACGAGCAGTACTTC. Its protein is CASSPRIAGDEQYF. The rearrangement uses TRBV5-1 and TRBJ2-7; 9 bases match TRBD2. Germline CDR1 SGHRS, CDR2 YFSETQ. J was trimmed by 5 bases and V by 4 bases; bases with no gene match: 7. The CDR3 sequence is 14 residues long.